This TCR beta chain was found in a study of cytomegalovirus exposure and HLA in healthy donors. Study at large: Earlier, 150 million to 200 million T cells were analyzed, and approximately 110 million unique TCR beta sequences were found among them. Broader study findings: Segments of the TCR beta V type were, in most cases, productive about 87% or about 30% of the time in an earlier analysis.

Comments on this clone: Its antigen is unidentified.

The PCR employed 60 Vbeta primers together with 13 Jbeta primers. Using immunoSEQ multiplex PCR, the repertoire was profiled, and TCRdb retains in-frame clones only, with some absent. The data hold 150,000 to 200,000 clones, with approximately 80% observed a single time. The TCR originated in a woman under 40 in good health and CMV-seronegative. Material for sequencing was PBMCs.

CDR3 region: CASSVDLRGIQYF. CDR3 DNA: TGTGCCAGCAGCGTAGACCTCCGGGGCATTCAGTACTTC. V and J are TRBV9 and TRBJ2-4; D is possibly TRBD2 (5 bases). The CDR3 runs to 13 residues. Per germline, CDR1 SGDLS and CDR2 YYNGEE. V was clipped by 0 bases and J by 9 bases, with 10 bases between them.